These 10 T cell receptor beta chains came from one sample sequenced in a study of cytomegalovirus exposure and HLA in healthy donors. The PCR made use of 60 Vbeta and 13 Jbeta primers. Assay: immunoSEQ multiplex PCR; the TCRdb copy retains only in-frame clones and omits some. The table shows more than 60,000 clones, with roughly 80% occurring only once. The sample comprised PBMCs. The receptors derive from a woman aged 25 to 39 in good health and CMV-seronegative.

CDR3 sequence (DNA): TGTGCCAGCTCAACCGGGAAGAACACTGAAGCTTTCTTT. This gives the protein CASSTGKNTEAFF. This sequence joins TRBV18 and TRBJ1-1; D is undetermined. The CDR3 length is 13 residues. Per germline, CDR1 KGHSH and CDR2 LQKENI. Trimming took off 5 bases at V and 1 base at J, with 8 bases between the two ends.

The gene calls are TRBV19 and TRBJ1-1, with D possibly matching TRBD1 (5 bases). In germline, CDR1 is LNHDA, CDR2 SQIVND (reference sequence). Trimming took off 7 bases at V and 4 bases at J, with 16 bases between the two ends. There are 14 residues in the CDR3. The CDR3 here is CASTPRGTFTEAFF. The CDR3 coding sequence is TGTGCCAGTACCCCCCGGGGGACGTTCACTGAAGCTTTCTTT. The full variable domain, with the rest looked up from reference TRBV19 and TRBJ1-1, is DGGITQSPKYLFRKEGQNVTLSCEQNLNHDAMYWYRQDPGQGLRLIYYSQIVNDFQKGDIAEGYSVSREKKESFPLTVTSAQKNPTAFYLCASTPRGTFTEAFFGQGTRLTVV.

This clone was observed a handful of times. The CDR3 is CASSLTGDPNTGELFF. DNA for the CDR3: TGTGCCAGCAGTCTGACAGGGGATCCGAACACCGGGGAGCTGTTTTTT. The chain employs TRBV28 and TRBJ2-2, with TRBD1 identical over 8 bases. This CDR3 is 16 amino acids long. The V gene's germline CDR1 is MDHEN and CDR2 SYDVKM. V lost 5 bases to trimming and J lost 0 bases; unmatched junction nucleotides: 5.

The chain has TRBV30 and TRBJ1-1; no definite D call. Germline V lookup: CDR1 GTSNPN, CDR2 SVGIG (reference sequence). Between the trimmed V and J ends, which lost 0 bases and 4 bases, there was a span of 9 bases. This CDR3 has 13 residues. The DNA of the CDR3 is TGTGCCTGGAGTGTGGAATCGGGCACTGAAGCTTTCTTT. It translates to CAWSVESGTEAFF.

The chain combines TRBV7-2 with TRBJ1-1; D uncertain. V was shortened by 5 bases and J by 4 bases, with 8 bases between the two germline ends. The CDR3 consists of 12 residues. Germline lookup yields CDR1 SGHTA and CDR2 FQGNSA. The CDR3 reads CASSPSSTEAFF. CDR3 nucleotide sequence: TGTGCCAGCAGCCCTAGTAGCACTGAAGCTTTCTTT.

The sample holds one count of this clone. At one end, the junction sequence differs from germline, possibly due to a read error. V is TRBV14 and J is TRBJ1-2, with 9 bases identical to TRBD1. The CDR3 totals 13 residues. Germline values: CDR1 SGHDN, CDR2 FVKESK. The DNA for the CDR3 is TGTGCCAGCAGCCCCGGGACAGGGAGCCAGCAGGTCTTC. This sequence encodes CASSPGTGSQQVF.

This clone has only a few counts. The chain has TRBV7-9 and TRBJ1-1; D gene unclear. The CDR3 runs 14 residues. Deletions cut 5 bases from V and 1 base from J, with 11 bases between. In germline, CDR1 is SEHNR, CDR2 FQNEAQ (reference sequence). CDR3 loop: CASSQPRGNTEAFF. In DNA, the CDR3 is TGTGCCAGCAGCCAACCTCGGGGGAACACTGAAGCTTTCTTT.

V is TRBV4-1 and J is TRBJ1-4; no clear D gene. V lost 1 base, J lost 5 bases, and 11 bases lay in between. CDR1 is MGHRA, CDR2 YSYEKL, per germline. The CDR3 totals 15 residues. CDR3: CASSQVFPGNEKLFF. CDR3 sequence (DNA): TGCGCCAGCAGCCAAGTTTTCCCGGGGAATGAAAAACTGTTTTTT.

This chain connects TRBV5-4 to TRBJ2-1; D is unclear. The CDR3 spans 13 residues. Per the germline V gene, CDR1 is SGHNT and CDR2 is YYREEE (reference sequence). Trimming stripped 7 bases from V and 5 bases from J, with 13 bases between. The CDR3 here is CASSPGLHNEQFF. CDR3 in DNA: TGTGCCAGCTCCCCTGGCCTCCACAATGAGCAGTTCTTC.

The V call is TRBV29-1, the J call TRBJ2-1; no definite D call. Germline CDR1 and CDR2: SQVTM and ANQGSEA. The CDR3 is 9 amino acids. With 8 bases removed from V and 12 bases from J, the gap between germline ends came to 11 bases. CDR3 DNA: TGCAGCTTTAGCCCTCGGCAGTTCTTC. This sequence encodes CSFSPRQFF.